The present TCR beta chain was sequenced within a study of blood T cell repertoires in COVID-19. The CDR3 consists of 14 residues. V was clipped by 3 bases and J by 3 bases; unmatched bases: 2. CDR1 and CDR2 (germline): LGHDT, YNNKEL (reference sequence). Original analysis: Amplification of reference gene primers provided the estimated nucleated cell counts. The repertoire was sequenced with immunoSEQ multiplex PCR; TCRdb's copy has only in-frame clones and lacks some. D and trimming come from the DNA, and the V and J calls and clone size come from that table. The sample shows a few hundred thousand clones, approximately 86% of them seen only once.

The sequenced sample consisted of peripheral blood. The rearrangement uses TRBV3-1 (or the pseudogene TRBV3-2) and TRBJ1-5, with 7 bases identical to TRBD1. The TCR was taken from a woman aged 55-69 years with COVID-19, enrolled during active disease. CDR3 coding DNA: TGTGCCAGCAGCCAGGGGACAGTCAATCAGCCCCAGCATTTT. Encoded protein: CASSQGTVNQPQHF.